The sequence of this T cell receptor beta chain was determined in a study of PD-1 blockade in classical Hodgkin lymphoma. Using immunoSEQ multiplex PCR, the repertoire was profiled, and TCRdb retains in-frame clones only, with some absent. The sample carries around 26,000 clones, over 80% recorded once. As to time point: cycle 4 day 1 (C4D1), after six to seven weeks of nivolumab. All patients experienced relapse after autologous stem cell transplantation, and brentuximab vedotin exposure was variable. Investigators isolated CD4+ T cells from thawed PBMCs through magnetic negative selection. The germline gives CDR1 SNHLY, CDR2 FYNNEI. Trimming removed 7 bases at V and 0 bases at J, with 10 bases between. The CDR3 spans 14 residues.

The chain combines TRBV2 with TRBJ2-1; possible D gene TRBD2, 6 bases. The TCR comes from a human donor with classical Hodgkin lymphoma. The source was CD4+ T cells from blood, collected before the fourth cycle of nivolumab. The CDR3 nucleotides are TGTGCCAGCAATCCGGACTACTCCTACAATGAGCAGTTCTTC. Encoded protein: CASNPDYSYNEQFF.